This T cell receptor beta chain was found in a study of cytomegalovirus exposure and HLA in healthy donors. The wider study: There were tens of millions of unique TCRs (from HLA-typed donors) in an early data release. Overall study results and limits: An analysis was carried out at a later point. It showed that HLA-associated TCR beta chains were more clonally expanded than equally common non-associated chains. Accounts indicate the classifier identified cytomegalovirus status with strong specificity and sensitivity.

With 60 Vbeta and 13 Jbeta primers, the PCR was carried out. The assay was immunoSEQ multiplex PCR, and TCRdb's table has in-frame clones only and misses some. This table holds 150,000 or so clones, less than 80% found once. On this clone: What it recognizes is unknown.

The CDR3 totals 14 residues. Germline assignment: CDR1 ENHRY and CDR2 SYGVKD. With V trimmed by 2 bases and J by 6 bases, 4 bases remained unmatched. The sequenced sample consisted of PBMCs. The TCR originated in a man aged 25 to 40 in good health and CMV-seronegative. The chain links TRBV10-3 to TRBJ1-3; 7 nucleotides line up with TRBD1. In DNA, the CDR3 is TGTGCCATCAGTGAGGCAAGGGGGCAAAACACCATATATTTT. It translates to CAISEARGQNTIYF.